The 32 T cell receptor beta chains given below trace back to one sample, sequenced in a study of cytomegalovirus exposure and HLA in healthy donors. Primers included in the PCR were 60 Vbeta and 13 Jbeta primers. Here immunoSEQ multiplex PCR was the method, and the copy in TCRdb shows in-frame clones only, minus some. The sample shows around 190,000 clones, approximately 86% of them seen only once. The specimen sequenced was PBMCs. The receptors here all came from a woman aged 25 to 39 in good health and CMV-seronegative.

This chain links TRBV2 with TRBJ2-5; 8 bases line up with TRBD1. Germline values: CDR1 SNHLY, CDR2 FYNNEI. The CDR3 covers 15 residues. V shed 2 bases, J shed 4 bases, and the junction held 6 bases outside the gene matches. CDR3 bases: TGTGCCAGCAGTGAAAGCGGCAGGGGGCTAGAGACCCAGTACTTC. This encodes CASSESGRGLETQYF.

This clone was seen only once. The chain recombines TRBV11-3 with TRBJ2-2, with D perhaps TRBD1 (5 bases). Germline V gene data show CDR1 as SGHNT and CDR2 as YENEEA. This CDR3 is built from 15 residues. Trimming shortened V by 1 base and J by 6 bases, and 12 bases separated the two germline ends. The CDR3 protein is CASSLGQGNAGELFF. As DNA, the CDR3 is TGTGCCAGCAGCTTAGGCCAGGGCAACGCCGGGGAGCTGTTTTTT.

The chain recombines TRBV5-1 with TRBJ2-5, with D possibly TRBD2 on 6 matching bases. Germline loops: CDR1 SGHRS, CDR2 YFSETQ. V shed 4 bases and J shed 3 bases, with 10 bases lying between them. The CDR3 loop spans 13 amino acids. The chain's CDR3 is CASSRRAEETQYF. In nucleotides, the CDR3 is TGCGCCAGCAGCCGGAGGGCAGAAGAGACCCAGTACTTC.

The V gene is TRBV30, the J gene TRBJ1-1, with D unclear. This CDR3 spans 14 amino acids. V lost 0 bases, J lost 4 bases, and 12 bases lay in between. Germline lookup yields CDR1 GTSNPN and CDR2 SVGIG (reference sequence). This chain's CDR3 is CAWSVGGSSTEAFF. CDR3 DNA sequence: TGTGCCTGGAGTGTAGGAGGGTCCTCCACTGAAGCTTTCTTT.

J is TRBJ2-3 and V is TRBV11-2, with D uncertain. CDR3 length: 13 amino acids. Germline CDR1 SGHAT, CDR2 FQNNGV. V gave up 0 bases and J gave up 6 bases, with 7 bases separating them. This chain's CDR3 is CASSLDLGDTQYF. The CDR3 bases are TGTGCCAGCAGCTTAGATCTCGGGGATACGCAGTATTTT.

This clone was observed once. Other DNA sequences in this specimen translate into the identical CDR3. J is TRBJ2-3 and V is TRBV28; no reliable D call. The CDR3 has 11 residues. Looked up from germline, CDR1 is MDHEN and CDR2 is SYDVKM. With 4 bases removed from V and 4 bases from J, the gap between germline ends came to 3 bases. DNA for the CDR3: TGTGCCAGCAGTTCTTCAGATACGCAGTATTTT. Translated: CASSSSDTQYF.

V and J are TRBV28 and TRBJ1-3; D might be TRBD1 (6 bases). The length of the CDR3 is 18 residues. CDR1 and CDR2 (germline): MDHEN, SYDVKM. V lost 6 bases to trimming and J lost 3 bases, with 24 bases between them. The CDR3 sequence is CASRGGRLGPLSGNTIYF. The CDR3, as DNA: TGTGCCAGCAGGGGGGGGCGGTTGGGCCCGCTGAGTGGAAACACCATATATTTT.

The chain employs TRBV28 and TRBJ1-5; possible D gene TRBD1, 5 bases. The germline V gene encodes CDR1 MDHEN and CDR2 SYDVKM. The V and J ends lost 6 bases and 1 base respectively, with 13 bases between them. The length of the CDR3 is 15 residues. CDR3 region: CASSEGVGSNQPQHF. The CDR3 bases are TGTGCCAGCAGCGAAGGGGTGGGGAGCAATCAGCCCCAGCATTTT. Combining the CDR3 with reference TRBV28 and TRBJ1-5 gives the whole variable domain DVKVTQSSRYLVKRTGEKVFLECVQDMDHENMFWYRQDPGLGLRLIYFSYDVKMKEKGDIPEGYSVSREKKERFSLILESASTNQTSMYLCASSEGVGSNQPQHFGDGTRLSIL.

The chain combines TRBV19 with TRBJ2-3; perhaps TRBD1 as D (5 bases). V was trimmed by 7 bases and J by 1 base, leaving 15 bases between them. CDR3 length: 15 amino acids. The V gene's germline CDR1 is LNHDA and CDR2 SQIVND (reference sequence). CDR3: CASTLQASGTDTQYF. DNA for the CDR3: TGTGCCAGTACCCTACAGGCGTCTGGCACAGATACGCAGTATTTT.

The gene calls are TRBV6-1 and TRBJ2-3, with D tentatively TRBD2 (7 bases). The length of the CDR3 is 14 residues. CDR1 is MNHNS, CDR2 SASEGT, per germline. With 7 bases removed from V and 6 bases from J, the gap between germline ends came to 17 bases. The CDR3 is CASKVGGGLDTQYF. DNA for the CDR3: TGTGCCAGCAAGGTGGGGGGGGGCCTGGATACGCAGTATTTT.

The J gene is TRBJ1-5, the V gene TRBV4-1; D remains ambiguous. CDR1 and CDR2 from the germline V gene are MGHRA and YSYEKL. CDR3 size: 17 residues. The V and J ends lost 4 bases and 7 bases respectively, with 23 bases between them. The DNA for the CDR3 is TGCGCCAGCAGCCGGAAGCTAGCAATGGTTTCGTGGCAGCCCCAGCATTTT. Protein product: CASSRKLAMVSWQPQHF.

This clone has just a few counts. CDR3 region: CASSQGEGPYNEQFF. CDR3 nucleotides: TGTGCCAGCAGCCAAGGGGAGGGCCCGTACAATGAGCAGTTCTTC. The chain is built from TRBV5-6 and TRBJ2-1, with 7 nucleotides matching TRBD2. The length of the CDR3 is 15 residues. Looked up from germline, CDR1 is SGHDT and CDR2 is YYEEEE. V shed 4 bases and J 4 bases; nucleotides not matched to a gene: 8.

The chain uses TRBV10-3 and TRBJ2-3; D might be TRBD1 (5 bases). The CDR3 runs 13 residues. Germline CDR1 reads ENHRY; CDR2 reads SYGVKD. Trimming took 11 bases from V and 2 from J, leaving 14 bases between them. The CDR3 here is CALGPTPTDTQYF. The DNA of the CDR3 is TGTGCCTTGGGGCCCACCCCCACAGATACGCAGTATTTT.

The chain couples TRBV7-3 to TRBJ2-1; D gene unclear. Trimming pared 5 bases from V and 0 bases from J, leaving 11 bases between. The CDR3 sequence is 15 residues long. Germline V gene sequence: CDR1 SGHTA, CDR2 FQGTGA. CDR3 sequence reads: CASSPSFSSYNEQFF. As DNA, the CDR3 is TGTGCCAGCAGCCCTTCGTTCAGCTCCTACAATGAGCAGTTCTTC.

The rearrangement joins TRBV5-1 to TRBJ2-1, with 7 bases matching TRBD2. Per germline, CDR1 SGHRS and CDR2 YFSETQ. This CDR3 has 16 residues. The V gene end was trimmed by 4 bases and the J gene end by 0 bases; junction bases not matched to a gene: 7. The CDR3 coding sequence is TGCGCCAGCAGCCCTAGGGAGGGAACCTCCTACAATGAGCAGTTCTTC. This translates into CASSPREGTSYNEQFF.

The CDR3 is CASRRDRGINNSPLHF. The CDR3 DNA follows: TGTGCCAGCAGGCGGGACAGGGGCATCAATAATTCACCCCTCCACTTT. The chain combines TRBV2 with TRBJ1-6, with TRBD1 matching over 10 bases. Germline loops: CDR1 SNHLY, CDR2 FYNNEI. This CDR3 has 16 residues. J was trimmed by 5 bases and V by 6 bases; bases with no gene match: 7.

This chain joins TRBV7-9 and TRBJ2-7, with D possibly being TRBD2 (6 bases). The CDR3 totals 14 residues. V shed 3 bases and J shed 6 bases, with 15 bases lying between them. CDR1 is SEHNR, CDR2 FQNEAQ, per germline (reference sequence). The CDR3 DNA sequence: TGTGCCAGCAGCTTCGCGGACGGGAGCAGCGAGCAGTACTTC. Translated, it gives CASSFADGSSEQYF.

This clone has a single count. J is TRBJ2-1 and V is TRBV6-5; TRBD1 might be the D (6 bases). CDR1 is MNHEY and CDR2 is SVGAGI in the germline V gene. The ends were cut back, 4 bases at V and 7 bases at J, with 20 bases in the middle. The CDR3 is made up of 16 amino acids. The CDR3 region is CASSSLFGQLNNEQFF. For the CDR3, the DNA is TGTGCCAGCAGTTCCCTCTTCGGACAGTTAAATAATGAGCAGTTCTTC.

Here the CDR3 reads CASSGGYSNQPQHF. CDR3 coding DNA: TGTGCCAGTTCTGGAGGATATAGCAATCAGCCCCAGCATTTT. The chain is built from TRBV18 and TRBJ1-5; D not certain. The CDR3 contains 14 residues. CDR1 and CDR2 from the germline V gene are KGHSH and LQKENI. The V end was cut by 9 bases, the J end by 0 bases, with 12 bases between.

The chain joins TRBV5-1 to TRBJ2-7; TRBD1 matches 7 bases. CDR1 is SGHRS and CDR2 is YFSETQ in the germline V gene. With V trimmed by 0 bases and J by 2 bases, 5 bases remained unmatched. The CDR3 spans 15 residues. The CDR3 is CASSLAGTATYEQYF. CDR3 sequence (DNA): TGCGCCAGCAGCTTGGCCGGGACAGCTACCTACGAGCAGTACTTC.

Written as DNA, the CDR3 is TGTGCCAGCAGTTTACAGACAGTTTCCTATGGCTACACCTTC. It translates to CASSLQTVSYGYTF. V and J are TRBV28 and TRBJ1-2; possibly TRBD1 for D (5 bases). The CDR3 has 14 residues. CDR1 and CDR2 from the germline V gene are MDHEN and SYDVKM. V was shortened by 2 bases and J by 4 bases, with 11 bases between the two germline ends.

The rearrangement joins TRBV30 to TRBJ2-5; 7 nucleotides agree with TRBD1. From germline, CDR1 is GTSNPN and CDR2 SVGIG (reference sequence). This CDR3 has 15 residues. V shed 0 bases and J 1 base; nucleotides not matched to a gene: 5. CDR3 DNA: TGTGCCTGGAGTGTGGGGCAGGGGGTCCAAGAGACCCAGTACTTC. It codes for CAWSVGQGVQETQYF.

This clone was recorded only once. This chain uses TRBV9 with TRBJ2-1, with 12 bases fitting TRBD2. CDR3 size: 16 residues. Germline CDR1 and CDR2: SGDLS and YYNGEE. With V trimmed by 3 bases and J by 7 bases, 8 bases remained unmatched. The CDR3 bases are TGTGCCAGCAGCGCCATCGGACTAGCGGGGAGGAATGAGCAGTTCTTC. Translation: CASSAIGLAGRNEQFF.

This rearrangement joins TRBV5-1 to TRBJ2-5; the match to TRBD2 covers 7 bases. The V and J ends lost 4 bases and 4 bases, in that order; junction bases with no gene match: 7. This CDR3 comprises 14 residues. Germline V gives CDR1 SGHRS, CDR2 YFSETQ. In DNA, the CDR3 is TGCGCCAGCAGCCCTGGGGAGGGAAGAGAGACCCAGTACTTC. Amino acid sequence: CASSPGEGRETQYF.

The CDR3 region is CASSWRQGNTIYF. The CDR3, as DNA: TGTGCCAGCAGTTGGCGACAGGGGAACACCATATATTTT. This chain connects TRBV6-6 to TRBJ1-3; 8 positions match TRBD1. Trimming removed 4 bases from V and 7 bases from J; junction bases left unmatched: 3. CDR1 is MNHNY and CDR2 is SVGAGI in the germline V gene (reference sequence). This CDR3 has 13 amino acids.

The chain recombines TRBV5-6 with TRBJ2-7; tentative D call: TRBD2 (5 bases). V was pared by 2 bases and J by 0 bases, with 9 bases between. The CDR3 is 14 amino acids. The V gene's germline CDR1 is SGHDT and CDR2 YYEEEE. The DNA of the CDR3 is TGTGCCAGCAGCTTACTTCGGGACTCCTACGAGCAGTACTTC. Encoded protein: CASSLLRDSYEQYF. The full variable domain, completed using reference TRBV5-6 and TRBJ2-7, is DAGVTQSPTHLIKTRGQQVTLRCSPKSGHDTVSWYQQALGQGPQFIFQYYEEEERQRGNFPDRFSGHQFPNYSSELNVNALLLGDSALYLCASSLLRDSYEQYFGPGTRLTVT.

This chain connects TRBV30 to TRBJ2-6; D gene uncertain. Germline V gene data show CDR1 as GTSNPN and CDR2 as SVGIG (reference sequence). The CDR3 has 13 residues. V was shortened by 4 bases and J by 9 bases, with 13 bases between the two germline ends. The CDR3 protein is CAWKTTMRNVLTF. In DNA, the CDR3 is TGTGCCTGGAAGACAACGATGCGCAACGTCCTGACTTTC.

The table lists this clone with a few counts. J is TRBJ1-2 and V is TRBV28; the D is unclear. CDR1 and CDR2 from the germline V gene are MDHEN and SYDVKM. Between the trimmed V and J ends, which lost 4 bases and 7 bases, there was a span of 7 bases. There are 11 residues in the CDR3. CDR3 residues: CASSYRSGYTF. The CDR3 DNA follows: TGTGCCAGCAGTTATAGATCTGGCTACACCTTC.

This chain uses TRBV28 with TRBJ2-2, with 8 bases identical to TRBD2. With V trimmed by 4 bases and J by 6 bases, 1 base remained unmatched. Looked up from germline, CDR1 is MDHEN and CDR2 is SYDVKM. The CDR3 length is 13 residues. The CDR3 here is CASSSGGAGELFF. For the CDR3, the DNA is TGTGCCAGCAGTTCCGGGGGGGCCGGGGAGCTGTTTTTT. Looking up the rest from reference TRBV28 and TRBJ2-2 gives the full variable domain: DVKVTQSSRYLVKRTGEKVFLECVQDMDHENMFWYRQDPGLGLRLIYFSYDVKMKEKGDIPEGYSVSREKKERFSLILESASTNQTSMYLCASSSGGAGELFFGEGSRLTVL.

This clone showed up just once. This chain connects TRBV6-5 to TRBJ1-1; D is undetermined. Deletions cut 5 bases from V and 6 bases from J, with 10 bases between. The germline V gene encodes CDR1 MNHEY and CDR2 SVGAGI. The CDR3 is made up of 12 amino acids. CDR3 amino acids: CASSAPGSEAFF. The CDR3 DNA follows: TGTGCCAGCAGTGCCCCCGGGTCTGAAGCTTTCTTT.

The count of this clone is one. This chain connects TRBV19 to TRBJ1-4; 10 bases fit TRBD1. The length of the CDR3 is 20 residues. Germline CDR1 LNHDA, CDR2 SQIVND (reference sequence). Germline trimming cut 5 bases from V and 0 bases from J; bases unmatched to any gene: 15. In DNA, the CDR3 is TGTGCCAGTAGTGCCATCCGGGACAGGGGATCAAGGGCAACTAATGAAAAACTGTTTTTT. Its translation is CASSAIRDRGSRATNEKLFF.

This clone was seen once. The chain has TRBV5-1 and TRBJ2-7; 10 bases map to TRBD1. The CDR3 covers 14 residues. With V trimmed by 4 bases and J by 3 bases, 4 bases remained unmatched. CDR1 is SGHRS, CDR2 YFSETQ, per germline. Here the CDR3 DNA reads TGCGCCAGCAGCGGCGGGACAGGGGTCTACGAGCAGTACTTC. Translation: CASSGGTGVYEQYF.